The 30 T cell receptor beta chains in this list originate from one sample, sequenced in a study of shared clonotypes between healthy human individuals. Sequencing was performed with immunoSEQ multiplex PCR; in TCRdb, only in-frame clones are kept and a portion is missing. The table shows some 2,500,000 clones, with approximately 93% occurring only once. Material: naive CD4+ T cells from PBMCs. Stated subset: CD45RA+ positively selected. These receptors all stem from a man aged 18 to 30 in good health. Some clones in this sample may be carry-over from other donors' samples.

The chain recombines TRBV5-4 with TRBJ2-2, with 13 bases matching TRBD2. Per germline, CDR1 SGHNT and CDR2 YYREEE (reference sequence). This CDR3 spans 17 amino acids. V was pared by 4 bases and J by 6 bases, with 9 bases of the junction left unmatched. The CDR3 spells CASSTRTSGRRSGELFF. The CDR3 DNA is TGTGCCAGCAGCACCCGGACTAGCGGGAGAAGGTCCGGGGAGCTGTTTTTT.

This clone has only a few counts. This chain joins TRBV10-3 and TRBJ1-1, with 8 bases lining up with TRBD1. Germline CDR1 is ENHRY and CDR2 is SYGVKD. The CDR3 extends over 12 amino acids. V dropped 5 bases and J dropped 7; count of bases not matched to a gene: 3. CDR3 protein: CAISMTGVEAFF. Here the CDR3 DNA reads TGTGCCATCAGTATGACAGGGGTTGAAGCTTTCTTT.

The chain is built from TRBV7-9 and TRBJ1-1; D call uncertain. CDR1 is SEHNR and CDR2 is FQNEAQ in the germline V gene (reference sequence). Trimming shortened V by 5 bases and J by 0 bases, and 13 bases separated the two germline ends. The CDR3 length is 15 residues. The CDR3 bases are TGTGCCAGCAGCCCACGCAGTGGGTTGAACACTGAAGCTTTCTTT. This gives the protein CASSPRSGLNTEAFF.

V gene TRBV27 combines with J gene TRBJ1-3, with 8 bases identical to TRBD1. The J segment lost 0 bases and the V segment lost 6 bases, leaving 4 bases of the junction unmatched. CDR1 and CDR2 from the germline V gene are MNHEY and SMNVEV (reference sequence). The CDR3 is 15 amino acids. The CDR3 loop is CASRGDRRSGNTIYF. In DNA, the CDR3 is TGTGCCAGCAGAGGGGACAGGCGCTCTGGAAACACCATATATTTT.

V is TRBV5-1 and J is TRBJ1-2; D not certain. The V and J ends lost 3 bases and 4 bases respectively, with 10 bases between them. CDR1 is SGHRS and CDR2 is YFSETQ in the germline V gene. This CDR3 has 13 amino acids. CDR3 coding DNA: TGCGCCAGCAGCTACGACGTAGGCTATGGCTACACCTTC. Its protein product is CASSYDVGYGYTF.

This clone showed up just once. CDR3 region: CASSLDRGVGELFF. The CDR3 nucleotides read TGCGCCAGCAGCCTGGACAGGGGGGTCGGGGAGCTGTTTTTT. V gene TRBV4-3 combines with J gene TRBJ2-2, with 10 bases matching TRBD1. This CDR3 has 14 amino acids. Germline loops: CDR1 LGHNA, CDR2 YSLEER. The V gene end was trimmed by 4 bases and the J gene end by 7 bases; junction bases not matched to a gene: 3.

The chain links TRBV5-1 to TRBJ2-2; 8 nucleotides align to TRBD2. The CDR3 covers 16 residues. Looked up from germline, CDR1 is SGHRS and CDR2 is YFSETQ. The ends lost 2 bases at V and 0 bases at J; junction bases unmatched: 3. The CDR3 coding sequence is TGCGCCAGCAGCTTCCCGGGACTAGCGAACACCGGGGAGCTGTTTTTT. It specifies CASSFPGLANTGELFF.

V and J are TRBV19 and TRBJ1-5; a possible D gene is TRBD1 (6 bases). Germline loops: CDR1 LNHDA, CDR2 SQIVND (reference sequence). V was trimmed by 4 bases and J by 3 bases, leaving 22 bases between them. The CDR3 has 18 residues. CDR3 sequence (DNA): TGTGCCAGTAGTAAGGTCCTGAGACAGGCCTTTAACAATCAGCCCCAGCATTTT. The encoded protein is CASSKVLRQAFNNQPQHF.

Here the CDR3 reads CASNPTRAASGNTIYF. CDR3 DNA sequence: TGCGCCAGCAACCCCACACGGGCAGCCTCTGGAAACACCATATATTTT. This chain links TRBV5-1 with TRBJ1-3, with D hard to call. CDR3 length equals 16 residues. Between the trimmed V and J ends, which lost 6 bases and 0 bases, there was a span of 16 bases. CDR1 SGHRS and CDR2 YFSETQ come from the germline V gene.

The chain links TRBV5-4 to TRBJ1-1; D gene unclear. The CDR3 runs to 14 residues. V lost 3 bases to trimming and J lost 2 bases, with 11 bases between them. Germline-derived CDR1 and CDR2 are SGHNT and YYREEE (reference sequence). The CDR3 loop reads CASSSIYGNTEAFF. CDR3 bases: TGTGCCAGCAGCTCGATATATGGCAACACTGAAGCTTTCTTT.

This CDR3 is CASSQDSQIETQYF. DNA for the CDR3: TGCGCCAGCAGCCAAGATTCTCAGATCGAGACCCAGTACTTC. The chain carries TRBV4-1 and TRBJ2-5; D not resolved. The ends were cut back, 0 bases at V and 5 bases at J, with 10 bases in the middle. Germline CDR1 reads MGHRA; CDR2 reads YSYEKL. This CDR3 is built from 14 residues.

The J gene is TRBJ2-5, the V gene TRBV13; D is uncertain. CDR1 is PRHDT and CDR2 is FYEKMQ in the germline V gene (reference sequence). V was cut by 2 bases and J by 1 base, with 8 bases left in between. CDR3 length equals 14 residues. The CDR3 loop reads CASSLRDFQETQYF. CDR3 nucleotide sequence: TGTGCCAGCAGCTTACGTGACTTCCAAGAGACCCAGTACTTC.

The chain carries TRBV7-3 and TRBJ1-2; 8 bases fit TRBD1. CDR1 SGHTA and CDR2 FQGTGA come from the germline V gene. The V gene end was trimmed by 4 bases and the J gene end by 2 bases; junction bases not matched to a gene: 6. CDR3 size: 15 residues. CDR3 sequence (DNA): TGTGCCAGCAGCTCCCCCGACAGGGGCAACTATGGCTACACCTTC. Its translation: CASSSPDRGNYGYTF.

This rearrangement joins TRBV7-3 to TRBJ2-1, with a possible D match to TRBD2 (5 bases). V gave up 5 bases and J gave up 5 bases, with 13 bases separating them. The CDR3 runs 14 residues. Germline values: CDR1 SGHTA, CDR2 FQGTGA. The CDR3 DNA is TGTGCCAGCAGCCACCTAGCTAACAACAATGAGCAGTTCTTC. It encodes CASSHLANNNEQFF.

The chain combines TRBV6-1 with TRBJ2-5; 7 positions match TRBD2. The CDR3 covers 15 residues. Germline lookup yields CDR1 MNHNS and CDR2 SASEGT. The V and J ends lost 2 bases and 5 bases, in that order; junction bases with no gene match: 8. CDR3 nucleotides: TGTGCCAGCAGTGAACTAAGGGACTACTGGGAGACCCAGTACTTC. Translated: CASSELRDYWETQYF.

This chain uses TRBV5-1 with TRBJ2-5; 11 bases line up with TRBD2. From germline, CDR1 is SGHRS and CDR2 YFSETQ. The CDR3 spans 16 residues. After removal of 5 bases from V and 0 bases from J, the junction contained 6 bases not matched to a gene. The CDR3 region has the DNA TGCGCCAGCAGTATTGGGACTAGCGGTTACCAAGAGACCCAGTACTTC. This translates into CASSIGTSGYQETQYF.

V is TRBV15 and J is TRBJ1-3; D uncertain. Germline lookup yields CDR1 LNHNV and CDR2 YYDKDF (reference sequence). V shed 1 base and J shed 2 bases, with 9 bases lying between them. This CDR3 spans 15 amino acids. CDR3 residues: CATSRGGAAGNTIYF. CDR3 bases: TGTGCCACCAGCAGAGGGGGTGCGGCTGGAAACACCATATATTTT.

This chain links TRBV28 with TRBJ2-5, with D tentatively TRBD2 (6 bases). Looked up from germline, CDR1 is MDHEN and CDR2 is SYDVKM. The CDR3 totals 12 residues. Deletions cut 8 bases from V and 1 base from J, with 8 bases between. CDR3 in DNA: TGTGCCAGCGGTAGCGGCCAAGAGACCCAGTACTTC. Amino acid sequence: CASGSGQETQYF.

V and J are TRBV2 and TRBJ1-5; weak D call: TRBD1 (5 bases). Per germline, CDR1 SNHLY and CDR2 FYNNEI. The CDR3 runs to 16 residues. The V end lost 1 base, the J end lost 2 bases, and 12 bases lay between the germline ends. CDR3 sequence (DNA): TGTGCCAGCAGTGAAGGCTTGGGGGGAGGCAATCAGCCCCAGCATTTT. It translates to CASSEGLGGGNQPQHF.

The chain's CDR3 is CASSLDYEQYF. CDR3 DNA: TGTGCCAGCAGTCTAGACTACGAGCAGTACTTC. V usage is TRBV2 and J usage is TRBJ2-7; D gene uncertain. Germline loops: CDR1 SNHLY, CDR2 FYNNEI. The CDR3 extends over 11 amino acids. Between the trimmed V and J ends, which lost 5 bases and 3 bases, there was a span of 5 bases.

This chain links TRBV18 with TRBJ2-5; no firm D call. Germline CDR1 reads KGHSH; CDR2 reads LQKENI. Trimming removed 3 bases from V and 2 bases from J, with 10 bases in between. The CDR3 totals 14 residues. The CDR3 region has the DNA TGTGCCAGCTCACCGCGGACGATTCAAGAGACCCAGTACTTC. Residues: CASSPRTIQETQYF.

The chain combines TRBV4-1 with TRBJ2-5; 9 bases map to TRBD2. Germline V gene sequence: CDR1 MGHRA, CDR2 YSYEKL. CDR3 length: 17 residues. V shed 2 bases and J 2 bases; nucleotides not matched to a gene: 9. Written as DNA, the CDR3 is TGCGCCAGCAGCCAATACTCGCTAGCGGGGACTCAAGAGACCCAGTACTTC. This sequence encodes CASSQYSLAGTQETQYF.

This sequence joins TRBV7-2 and TRBJ2-5; TRBD2 aligns across 7 bases. V was pared by 2 bases and J by 4 bases, with 7 bases of the junction left unmatched. Germline V gene sequence: CDR1 SGHTA, CDR2 FQGNSA. This CDR3 comprises 15 residues. The CDR3 here is CASSLRDYTPETQYF. The CDR3, as DNA: TGTGCCAGCAGCTTACGGGACTACACCCCAGAGACCCAGTACTTC.

The chain couples TRBV6-1 to TRBJ2-1; 14 bases map to TRBD2. CDR1 and CDR2 (germline): MNHNS, SASEGT. The trim removed 6 bases at V and 8 bases at J, leaving 3 bases unmatched. There are 14 residues in the CDR3. CDR3 protein: CASRTSGRAHEQFF. The CDR3 nucleotides are TGTGCCAGCAGGACTAGCGGGAGGGCCCATGAGCAGTTCTTC.

This chain links TRBV7-9 with TRBJ1-2, with D possibly being TRBD1 (5 bases). CDR1 is SEHNR, CDR2 FQNEAQ, per germline (reference sequence). Between the trimmed V and J ends, which lost 5 bases and 2 bases, there was a span of 9 bases. This CDR3 region has 13 residues. The CDR3 protein is CASSQQANYGYTF. The DNA for the CDR3 is TGTGCCAGCAGCCAACAGGCCAACTATGGCTACACCTTC.

This rearrangement joins TRBV10-1 to TRBJ2-2; 8 nucleotides match TRBD2. CDR3 length: 14 amino acids. V shed 7 bases, J shed 4 bases, and the junction held 5 bases outside the gene matches. Germline CDR1 is WNHNN and CDR2 is SYGVQD (reference sequence). The CDR3 nucleotides read TGCGCCAGCAAGAGCGGGAGCGGCACCGGGGAGCTGTTTTTT. It yields the protein CASKSGSGTGELFF.

V usage is TRBV7-2 and J usage is TRBJ2-5, with 9 positions matching TRBD1. Trimming took 6 bases from V and 5 from J; bases not matched to a gene: 7. The V gene's germline CDR1 is SGHTA and CDR2 FQGNSA. The CDR3 runs 14 residues. The CDR3 region is CASRAGTGRETQYF. The CDR3 DNA reads TGTGCCAGCAGAGCCGGGACAGGGAGGGAGACCCAGTACTTC.

This chain connects TRBV5-6 to TRBJ2-1; 11 bases map to TRBD2. Trimming at V came to 0 bases and at J to 1 base, leaving 9 bases not matched to a gene. Germline V CDR1 and CDR2: SGHDT, YYEEEE. The CDR3 loop spans 19 amino acids. The CDR3 spells CASSLGLAGGISSYNEQFF. The CDR3, as DNA: TGTGCCAGCAGCTTGGGGCTAGCGGGAGGTATTAGTTCCTACAATGAGCAGTTCTTC.

The chain has TRBV6-1 and TRBJ2-2; D might be TRBD1 (5 bases). The CDR3 spans 14 residues. Germline CDR1 reads MNHNS; CDR2 reads SASEGT. V lost 7 bases to trimming and J lost 4 bases, with 13 bases between them. In DNA, the CDR3 is TGTGCCAGCATTAACCTCAGGGCCACCGGGGAGCTGTTTTTT. Translated, it gives CASINLRATGELFF.

V usage is TRBV7-9 and J usage is TRBJ2-7; D is undetermined. Per the germline V gene, CDR1 is SEHNR and CDR2 is FQNEAQ (reference sequence). The V end lost 5 bases, the J end lost 3 bases, and 5 bases lay between the germline ends. The CDR3 is 11 amino acids. The CDR3, as DNA: TGTGCCAGCAGCGAAAGCTACGAGCAGTACTTC. This translates into CASSESYEQYF.